Below, 31 T cell receptor beta chains from the same sample are listed, as sequenced in a study of blood T cell repertoires in COVID-19. Assay used: immunoSEQ multiplex PCR; TCRdb lists only in-frame clones, some missing. The data show some 200,000 clones, about four fifths seen once. Sample: peripheral blood. Source of these receptors: a middle-aged woman with acute or convalescent COVID-19.

The table lists this clone with a count of one. The chain uses TRBV14 and TRBJ2-2, with 9 bases lining up with TRBD2. The germline V gene encodes CDR1 SGHDN and CDR2 FVKESK. Trimming removed 3 bases from V and 2 bases from J; junction bases left unmatched: 1. This CDR3 comprises 15 residues. CDR3 nucleotide sequence: TGTGCCAGCAGCCAGACTAGCGGAAACACCGGGGAGCTGTTTTTT. This translates into CASSQTSGNTGELFF.

The rearrangement links TRBV7-2 to TRBJ2-5; tentative D call: TRBD1 (6 bases). Trimming shortened V by 2 bases and J by 5 bases, and 12 bases separated the two germline ends. Germline-derived CDR1 and CDR2 are SGHTA and FQGNSA. The CDR3 is made up of 14 amino acids. The CDR3 loop reads CASSLIGGFETQYF. CDR3 DNA sequence: TGTGCCAGCAGCTTAATAGGGGGATTCGAGACCCAGTACTTC.

V usage is TRBV2 and J usage is TRBJ2-2; the D is unclear. The V end lost 7 bases, the J end lost 5 bases, and 14 bases lay between the germline ends. CDR3 length: 14 amino acids. In germline, CDR1 is SNHLY, CDR2 FYNNEI. CDR3 DNA sequence: TGTGCCAGCAAGATCGGGTCGGCGACCGGGGAGCTGTTTTTT. Translated, it gives CASKIGSATGELFF.

The V and J genes are TRBV3-1 (or the pseudogene TRBV3-2) and TRBJ2-1; TRBD2 is a possible D gene (6 bases). The CDR3 has 14 amino acids. Trimming left V 7 bases short and J 7 bases short, with 17 bases between. Germline V gene sequence: CDR1 LGHDT, CDR2 YNNKEL (reference sequence). The CDR3 spells CASNSEGGTNEQFF. CDR3 in DNA: TGTGCCAGCAACTCGGAGGGCGGAACAAATGAGCAGTTCTTC.

In DNA, the CDR3 is TGCGCCAGCAGCCGGACAGGCCTCTATGGCTACACCTTC. It encodes CASSRTGLYGYTF. The chain uses TRBV5-1 and TRBJ1-2; 7 bases are shared with TRBD1. V lost 4 bases and J lost 4; bases outside the gene matches: 4. Germline lookup yields CDR1 SGHRS and CDR2 YFSETQ. This CDR3 has 13 amino acids. Together with reference TRBV5-1 and TRBJ1-2, the CDR3 gives the full variable domain: KAGVTQTPRYLIKTRGQQVTLSCSPISGHRSVSWYQQTPGQGLQFLFEYFSETQRNKGNFPGRFSGRQFSNSRSEMNVSTLELGDSALYLCASSRTGLYGYTFGSGTRLTVV.

The chain has TRBV2 and TRBJ1-5; D not certain. This CDR3 has 14 amino acids. Germline assignment: CDR1 SNHLY and CDR2 FYNNEI. V lost 2 bases and J lost 3, with 8 bases in between. CDR3 coding DNA: TGTGCCAGCAGTGAAACAGCCTTCAATCAGCCCCAGCATTTT. Protein sequence: CASSETAFNQPQHF. Combining the CDR3 with reference TRBV2 and TRBJ1-5 gives the whole variable domain EPEVTQTPSHQVTQMGQEVILRCVPISNHLYFYWYRQILGQKVEFLVSFYNNEISEKSEIFDDQFSVERPDGSNFTLKIRSTKLEDSAMYFCASSETAFNQPQHFGDGTRLSIL.

The V and J genes are TRBV5-1 and TRBJ1-1, with 10 bases identical to TRBD1. J was trimmed by 11 bases and V by 2 bases; bases with no gene match: 6. Germline CDR1 SGHRS, CDR2 YFSETQ. The CDR3 sequence is 13 residues long. CDR3 nucleotides: TGCGCCAGCAGCTTCCAGGACAGGGGGGATGCTTTCTTT. Translated: CASSFQDRGDAFF.

The CDR3 here is CASSLEGSYTEAFF. The CDR3 DNA follows: TGTGCCAGCAGCTTGGAGGGTTCGTACACTGAAGCTTTCTTT. This chain connects TRBV7-9 to TRBJ1-1; D unresolved. Trimming pared 3 bases from V and 3 bases from J, leaving 11 bases between. Germline-derived CDR1 and CDR2 are SEHNR and FQNEAQ (reference sequence). This CDR3 comprises 14 residues.

This chain's CDR3 is CASTAGDSPLHF. The DNA for the CDR3 is TGTGCCAGCACCGCAGGTGATTCACCCCTCCACTTT. The gene calls are TRBV3-1 (or the pseudogene TRBV3-2) and TRBJ1-6; D is uncertain. Trimming left V 7 bases short and J 8 bases short, with 9 bases between. Germline CDR1 is LGHDT and CDR2 is YNNKEL (reference sequence). This CDR3 spans 12 amino acids.

This chain links TRBV15 with TRBJ1-2, with D possibly matching TRBD1 (5 bases). CDR3 length equals 15 residues. In germline, CDR1 is LNHNV, CDR2 YYDKDF (reference sequence). V lost 1 base and J 3 bases, leaving 12 bases between the germline ends. CDR3 sequence: CATSRVGRVDYGYTF. DNA for the CDR3: TGTGCCACCAGCAGAGTGGGCAGGGTTGACTATGGCTACACCTTC.

This clone was seen a few times. The chain combines TRBV20-1 with TRBJ1-5, with TRBD1 as a possible D gene (5 bases). V lost 8 bases to trimming and J lost 7 bases, with 12 bases between them. Germline V gene sequence: CDR1 DFQATT, CDR2 SNEGSKA (reference sequence). This CDR3 is built from 11 residues. In DNA, the CDR3 is TGCAGTCCCGGGGCGGGGCAGCCCCAGCATTTT. Translating it yields CSPGAGQPQHF.

V is TRBV11-2 and J is TRBJ1-6; 7 bases fit TRBD1. V gave up 3 bases and J gave up 9 bases; unmatched junction bases: 8. The CDR3 is 15 amino acids. Germline CDR1 SGHAT, CDR2 FQNNGV. CDR3 bases: TGTGCCAGCAGCTTGCGGACAGGTCAGGCTTCACCCCTCCACTTT. This translates into CASSLRTGQASPLHF.

The chain recombines TRBV5-1 with TRBJ2-2; 12 bases are shared with TRBD1. Germline values: CDR1 SGHRS, CDR2 YFSETQ. V was clipped by 0 bases and J by 7 bases; unmatched bases: 10. The CDR3 runs 18 residues. CDR3 coding DNA: TGCGCCAGCAGCTTGGAGGGACAGGGGGCGTATTTACTCGGGGAGCTGTTTTTT. Protein product: CASSLEGQGAYLLGELFF.

The V and J genes are TRBV19 and TRBJ2-7; 9 positions agree with TRBD2. Trimming at V came to 5 bases and at J to 2 bases, leaving 7 bases not matched to a gene. CDR1 and CDR2 from the germline V gene are LNHDA and SQIVND (reference sequence). The CDR3 extends over 15 amino acids. The CDR3 nucleotides are TGTGCCAGTAGTGTATTCCTAGCGGGAACCTACGAGCAGTACTTC. Translated, it gives CASSVFLAGTYEQYF.

The chain carries TRBV10-2 and TRBJ2-1; D might be TRBD2 (6 bases). V lost 8 bases to trimming and J lost 9 bases, with 17 bases between them. CDR3 length: 13 residues. Germline CDR1 and CDR2: WSHSY and SAAADI. CDR3: CASQGPAGGEQFF. CDR3 coding DNA: TGCGCCAGCCAAGGACCCGCCGGGGGTGAGCAGTTCTTC.

This clone is a singleton in its sample. The chain is built from TRBV4-1 and TRBJ1-4; 8 bases match TRBD1. Losses at the gene ends were 3 bases for V and 8 bases for J; bases not matched to a gene: 5. CDR1 MGHRA and CDR2 YSYEKL come from the germline V gene. This CDR3 is built from 14 residues. The CDR3 sequence: CASSQIGTGEKLFF. The CDR3 DNA is TGCGCCAGCAGCCAGATCGGGACAGGCGAAAAACTGTTTTTT.

This chain connects TRBV5-4 to TRBJ2-4; TRBD2 agrees at 10 bases. J gave up 2 bases and V 5 bases, and 4 bases lay outside the gene matches. This CDR3 contains 15 residues. The germline V gene encodes CDR1 SGHNT and CDR2 YYREEE (reference sequence). CDR3 in DNA: TGTGCCAGCAGTCAAGCGGGGGGGACCAAAAACATTCAGTACTTC. Amino acids: CASSQAGGTKNIQYF.

This clone was detected only once. CDR3 protein: CASSETGAYEQYF. The CDR3 bases are TGTGCCAGCAGTGAAACAGGGGCCTACGAGCAGTACTTC. The V call is TRBV12-3 or TRBV12-4, the J call TRBJ2-7, with TRBD1 matching 7 bases. The CDR3 has 13 residues. V was pared by 5 bases and J by 2 bases, with 3 bases of the junction left unmatched.

The chain employs TRBV28 and TRBJ2-7; a possible D gene is TRBD2 (5 bases). The CDR3 consists of 14 residues. With 7 bases removed from V and 0 bases from J, the gap between germline ends came to 13 bases. Germline CDR1 MDHEN, CDR2 SYDVKM. The CDR3 sequence: CASTGIQSSYEQYF. The CDR3 DNA reads as TGTGCCAGCACCGGGATCCAGAGCTCCTACGAGCAGTACTTC.

In its sample, this clone was seen a few times. The V call is TRBV5-1, the J call TRBJ1-2; D unclear. Deletions cut 0 bases from V and 6 bases from J, with 6 bases between. From germline, CDR1 is SGHRS and CDR2 YFSETQ. The CDR3 runs 12 residues. CDR3 sequence: CASSLDADGYTF. The CDR3 DNA is TGCGCCAGCAGCTTGGACGCGGATGGCTACACCTTC.

The sample holds a few counts of this clone. This sequence joins TRBV2 and TRBJ1-6, with D maybe TRBD1 (5 bases). V was clipped by 7 bases and J by 1 base, with 11 bases between them. The CDR3 covers 15 residues. In germline, CDR1 is SNHLY, CDR2 FYNNEI. As DNA, the CDR3 is TGTGCCAGCACCGGGGGGGGATCCTATAATTCACCCCTCCACTTT. As protein: CASTGGGSYNSPLHF.

The gene calls are TRBV6-2 or TRBV6-3 and TRBJ2-6; D not certain. CDR3 length equals 16 residues. Trimming stripped 6 bases from V and 1 base from J, with 13 bases between. Germline loops: CDR1 MNHEY, CDR2 SVGEGT. Here the CDR3 reads CASSWSPLSGANVLTF. The CDR3 DNA reads TGTGCCAGCAGCTGGAGCCCTCTTTCTGGGGCCAACGTCCTGACTTTC.

The V call is TRBV9, the J call TRBJ2-1, with 10 nucleotides matching TRBD2. Looked up from germline, CDR1 is SGDLS and CDR2 is YYNGEE. The CDR3 is 17 amino acids. V dropped 0 bases and J dropped 9; count of bases not matched to a gene: 12. The CDR3 loop reads CASSVVPSGSSAGEQFF. CDR3 bases: TGTGCCAGCAGCGTAGTTCCTAGCGGGAGCTCGGCGGGTGAGCAGTTCTTC.

The chain combines TRBV6-5 with TRBJ1-1; no clear D gene. V was clipped by 0 bases and J by 11 bases, with 13 bases between them. The germline gives CDR1 MNHEY, CDR2 SVGAGI. CDR3 length equals 13 residues. CDR3 nucleotide sequence: TGTGCCAGCAGTTACTCGATGAAGGAGGTGGCTTTCTTT. Encoded protein: CASSYSMKEVAFF.

The DNA for the CDR3 is TGTGCCAGCAGCCAACTCCCCGGACAGGGCTTGAACACCGGGGAGCTGTTTTTT. As protein: CASSQLPGQGLNTGELFF. The genes are TRBV4-2 and TRBJ2-2; 8 positions agree with TRBD1. CDR3 length: 18 residues. Trimming removed 2 bases from V and 1 base from J; junction bases left unmatched: 9. Germline CDR1 and CDR2: LGHNA and YNFKEQ.

The V gene is TRBV27, the J gene TRBJ2-7; maybe TRBD1 (5 bases). V lost 5 bases to trimming and J lost 3 bases, with 11 bases between them. The CDR3 is 13 residues long. The germline CDR1 and CDR2 sequences are MNHEY and SMNVEV (reference sequence). The chain's CDR3 is CASSPQGFYEQYF. DNA of the CDR3: TGTGCCAGCAGTCCTCAGGGATTCTACGAGCAGTACTTC.

V and J are TRBV9 and TRBJ2-1, with D possibly matching TRBD1 (6 bases). Germline V gene data show CDR1 as SGDLS and CDR2 as YYNGEE. V was cut by 4 bases and J by 9 bases, with 14 bases left in between. The CDR3 is 13 amino acids. The CDR3 nucleotides are TGTGCCAGCAGCTTCCAGGGGTTAGGTGAGCAGTTCTTC. Protein sequence: CASSFQGLGEQFF.

The chain couples TRBV5-5 to TRBJ1-6; D not resolved. The CDR3 runs to 14 residues. V was cut by 0 bases and J by 9 bases, with 10 bases left in between. Germline V CDR1 and CDR2: SGHKS, YYEKEE (reference sequence). The CDR3 region is CASSLDQAGSPLHF. The CDR3 nucleotides read TGTGCCAGCAGCTTGGATCAGGCGGGTTCACCCCTCCACTTT.

This chain connects TRBV3-1 (or the pseudogene TRBV3-2) to TRBJ2-3; TRBD2 matches at 10 bases. The CDR3 has 16 amino acids. Germline V gene data show CDR1 as LGHDT and CDR2 as YNNKEL (reference sequence). With 3 bases clipped from V and 6 bases from J, the junction kept 9 bases outside the gene matches. CDR3 coding DNA: TGTGCCAGCAGCCAGGGAAGCGGGGGGGCCGGGGATACGCAGTATTTT. Translated, it gives CASSQGSGGAGDTQYF.

The chain couples TRBV5-4 to TRBJ2-1, with a weak D call TRBD2 (5 bases). Germline V gene sequence: CDR1 SGHNT, CDR2 YYREEE (reference sequence). CDR3 length equals 13 residues. The germline V and J ends were trimmed by 2 bases and 10 bases, with 13 bases remaining between them. CDR3 loop: CASSFVSGWEQFF. CDR3 nucleotides: TGTGCCAGCAGCTTTGTGTCGGGGTGGGAGCAGTTCTTC.

The chain combines TRBV2 with TRBJ1-4; no definite D call. Germline CDR1 reads SNHLY; CDR2 reads FYNNEI. This CDR3 has 16 residues. V dropped 2 bases and J dropped 4 bases, with 14 bases sitting between them. Here the CDR3 DNA reads TGTGCCAGCAGTGAAAACCTTCCAGGACTTAATGAAAAACTGTTTTTT. It translates to CASSENLPGLNEKLFF.